The source of this T cell receptor (beta chain) is a study of blood T cell repertoires in COVID-19. Study-level information: The United States, Italy and Spain were the sources of the acute and convalescent COVID-19 samples. Sources were T cells, B-cell-depleted T cells, or PBMCs; the material itself was cDNA or gDNA.

The CDR3 totals 15 residues. Trimming took off 0 bases at V and 5 bases at J, with 14 bases between the two ends. Per the germline V gene, CDR1 is SGHKS and CDR2 is YYEKEE (reference sequence). As handled by the study authors: Reference gene primer amplification yielded estimated nucleated cell counts. The protocol was immunoSEQ multiplex PCR, while the TCRdb copy is restricted to in-frame clones and leaves out a portion. For V, J and clone size, that table is used; D and trimming come from the DNA. The table records 150,000 or so clones, 65% to 90% of them present only once. The sequenced sample was peripheral blood. This receptor was taken from a man in his fifties or sixties with acute or convalescent COVID-19. The V and J genes are TRBV5-5 and TRBJ2-5; D might be TRBD1 (5 bases). The CDR3 reads CASSLAPGSVETQYF. CDR3 in DNA: TGTGCCAGCAGCTTGGCCCCAGGGTCGGTTGAGACCCAGTACTTC.